This TCR beta chain appears in the sequencing data of a study of blood T cell repertoires in COVID-19. Study context: The study drew acute and convalescent COVID-19 samples from the United States, Italy and Spain. PBMCs, B-cell-depleted T cells, or T cells were the source of the cDNA or gDNA that made up the material.

The table lists this clone with a few counts. CDR3 length: 11 residues. Germline CDR1 reads LGHDT; CDR2 reads YNNKEL (reference sequence). Trimming shortened V by 0 bases and J by 9 bases, and 5 bases separated the two germline ends. Here immunoSEQ multiplex PCR was the method, and the copy in TCRdb shows in-frame clones only, minus some. The sample records about 270,000 clones, approximately 85% being singletons. Sequencing input: peripheral blood. The source of this sequence is a human donor in a cohort sampled during active COVID-19. The chain has TRBV3-1 (or the pseudogene TRBV3-2) and TRBJ1-1; D unclear. DNA of the CDR3: TGTGCCAGCAGCCAAGAGGCCCAAGCTTTCTTT. As protein: CASSQEAQAFF.